This TCR beta chain was documented in a study of T cells in Graves' hyperthyroidism and ophthalmopathy. Overall study findings and caveats: Expanded thyroid clonotypes (above 0.001) were mostly also found in blood.

Amplified TCR beta CDR3 regions came from RNA transcripts. Carried out on the TCR CDR3, a first-round RT-PCR used the HTBI primer set. A single record per CDR3 protein comes from TCRdb applying MiXCR to the multiplex PCR reads. The sample includes 400,000 to 550,000 distinct CDR3 sequences, 14% of them seen just once. The study excluded patients with uncontrolled infection, other autoimmune disease, pregnancy or lactation. The CDR3 totals 16 residues. Per the germline V gene, CDR1 is SGHAT and CDR2 is FQNNGV. Trimming took 2 bases from V and 1 from J; bases not matched to a gene: 7. This clonotype was picked up many times. The target antigen is unknown.

Sequencing input: blood. V and J are TRBV11-2 and TRBJ1-1, with 7 bases that match TRBD1. This TCR came from a woman under 30 with Graves' hyperthyroidism. CDR3 coding DNA: TGTGCCAGCAGCTTACTGCGGACAGGTTGGAACACTGAAGCTTTCTTT. Translating gives CASSLLRTGWNTEAFF. Using reference TRBV11-2 and TRBJ1-1 for the parts outside the CDR3, the full variable domain is EAGVAQSPRYKIIEKRQSVAFWCNPISGHATLYWYQQILGQGPKLLIQFQNNGVVDDSQLPKDRFSAERLKGVDSTLKIQPAKLEDSAVYLCASSLLRTGWNTEAFFGQGTRLTVV.